Listed here is a single T cell receptor beta chain. As yet, its antigen is unknown. This sample was taken from a study of CD8+ T cells in alopecia areata. Investigators isolated RNA and reverse transcribed it into cDNA to act as the sequencing template. Sequenced by immunoSEQ multiplex PCR; TCRdb stores in-frame clones only, minus some. The repertoire consists of about 190,000 clones, with about three fifths occurring once and the leading ten covering over 1%. Sample treatment: oral pan-JAK inhibitor, 5-10 mg twice daily. As part of sample collection, lesional scalp punch biopsies and peripheral blood were taken from alopecia areata patients. Whole-study findings and limits: Given one nonresponder, whether baseline CD8+ expansion relates to response remains uncertain. Affected scalp, especially in alopecia totalis/universalis, had a higher clonality than normal scalp did. Scalp repertoires also include resident alphabeta T cells from normal skin.

The CDR3 runs to 12 residues. Trimming cost V 4 bases and J 5 bases, with 8 bases left between them. Germline values: CDR1 SQVTM, CDR2 ANQGSEA. This specimen consisted of CD4+ T cells sorted from blood, obtained at week 24, from a patient treated with tofacitinib. The chain carries TRBV29-1 and TRBJ1-4; D perhaps matches TRBD1 (5 bases). The sequence derives from a human donor with alopecia areata. In DNA, the CDR3 is TGCAGCGTTGGCAGGGTGAATGAAAAACTGTTTTTT. It encodes CSVGRVNEKLFF. Full variable domain (remainder filled in from reference TRBV29-1 and TRBJ1-4): SAVISQKPSRDICQRGTSLTIQCQVDSQVTMMFWYRQQPGQSLTLIATANQGSEATYESGFVIDKFPISRPNLTFSTLTVSNMSPEDSSIYLCSVGRVNEKLFFGSGTQLSVL.